Listed here are 30 T cell receptor beta chains from one sample, sequenced in a study of CD8+ T cells in alopecia areata. cDNA serving as the sequencing template came from extracted, reverse transcribed RNA. Produced via immunoSEQ multiplex PCR; TCRdb's table is partial and in-frame only. The sample includes roughly 100,000 clones, around 60% seen only once; the top ten take roughly 9%. The source material was CD4+ T cells sorted from blood. Every receptor here comes from a human donor in good health.

This clone has more than one count but fewer than ten. The chain has TRBV7-8 and TRBJ2-3; a possible D gene is TRBD2 (6 bases). CDR1 is SGHVS, CDR2 FQNEAQ, per germline. The CDR3 runs to 16 residues. V lost 4 bases, J lost 6 bases, and 20 bases lay in between. CDR3 DNA sequence: TGTGCCAGCAGCTCACTACGAGTACTAGCAACCGATACGCAGTATTTT. This sequence encodes CASSSLRVLATDTQYF.

This clone was found a few times. The V and J genes are TRBV29-1 and TRBJ1-1; D call uncertain. The CDR3 has 14 amino acids. V was shortened by 5 bases and J by 2 bases, with 15 bases between the two germline ends. CDR1 and CDR2 (germline): SQVTM, ANQGSEA. The CDR3 DNA reads TGCAGCGTTAGGGCGGGCACAGCAAACACTGAAGCTTTCTTT. Residues: CSVRAGTANTEAFF.

The V gene is TRBV29-1, the J gene TRBJ1-2; D uncertain. The V end was cut by 7 bases, the J end by 1 base, with 7 bases between. The CDR3 consists of 11 residues. CDR1 and CDR2 (germline): SQVTM, ANQGSEA. Here the CDR3 reads CSAGLNYGYTF. CDR3 DNA sequence: TGCAGCGCTGGGCTTAACTATGGCTACACCTTC.

V and J are TRBV25-1 and TRBJ1-6, with 8 bases matching TRBD1. Trimming took 4 bases from V and 9 from J; bases not matched to a gene: 8. This CDR3 is 15 amino acids long. CDR1 and CDR2 from the germline V gene are MGHDK and SYGVNS. The DNA of the CDR3 is TGTGCCAGCAGTGCCTCCGGGACAGGTGGTTCACCCCTCCACTTT. Its protein is CASSASGTGGSPLHF.

V is TRBV29-1 and J is TRBJ2-6; D not certain. In germline, CDR1 is SQVTM, CDR2 ANQGSEA. The germline V and J ends were trimmed by 6 bases and 1 base, with 10 bases remaining between them. CDR3 length equals 14 residues. DNA of the CDR3: TGCAGCGTAGAACTGGGATCTGGGGCCAACGTCCTGACTTTC. It codes for CSVELGSGANVLTF.

This clone was detected only a few times. V is TRBV2 and J is TRBJ1-1; no firm D call. This CDR3 is built from 13 residues. Trimming stripped 4 bases from V and 2 bases from J, with 8 bases between. CDR1 is SNHLY and CDR2 is FYNNEI in the germline V gene. CDR3 coding DNA: TGTGCCAGCAGTGTCCAGAGAAACACTGAAGCTTTCTTT. Translation: CASSVQRNTEAFF.

This rearrangement joins TRBV4-3 to TRBJ2-7, with 9 nucleotides matching TRBD1. Germline V lookup: CDR1 LGHNA, CDR2 YSLEER. The V gene end was trimmed by 1 base and the J gene end by 2 bases; junction bases not matched to a gene: 9. The CDR3 is made up of 17 amino acids. The DNA for the CDR3 is TGCGCCAGCAGCCAAGGTTCCGGGACAGGGTATCCCTACGAGCAGTACTTC. Encoded protein: CASSQGSGTGYPYEQYF.

The chain uses TRBV29-1 and TRBJ1-1; D is perhaps TRBD1 (6 bases). Per the germline V gene, CDR1 is SQVTM and CDR2 is ANQGSEA. Trimming left V 1 base short and J 3 bases short, with 12 bases between. The CDR3 loop spans 14 amino acids. This CDR3 is CSVEVQGLYTEAFF. The CDR3, as DNA: TGCAGCGTTGAAGTGCAGGGGCTGTACACTGAAGCTTTCTTT.

The rearrangement uses TRBV5-1 and TRBJ2-5, with D possibly TRBD1 on 5 matching bases. This CDR3 has 13 amino acids. The V end was cut by 7 bases, the J end by 5 bases, with 15 bases between. Germline CDR1 reads SGHRS; CDR2 reads YFSETQ. The CDR3 region is CASSLQGPETQYF. In DNA form, the CDR3 reads TGCGCCAGCTCCCTGCAGGGCCCCGAGACCCAGTACTTC.

The sample holds a few counts of this clone. The chain links TRBV28 to TRBJ2-7; D not resolved. With 6 bases removed from V and 3 bases from J, the gap between germline ends came to 9 bases. The CDR3 has 12 amino acids. Germline CDR1 MDHEN, CDR2 SYDVKM. The CDR3 sequence: CASSPPLYEQYF. The CDR3 DNA sequence: TGTGCCAGCAGCCCCCCCCTCTACGAGCAGTACTTC. Full variable domain (rest looked up from reference TRBV28 and TRBJ2-7): DVKVTQSSRYLVKRTGEKVFLECVQDMDHENMFWYRQDPGLGLRLIYFSYDVKMKEKGDIPEGYSVSREKKERFSLILESASTNQTSMYLCASSPPLYEQYFGPGTRLTVT.

This chain joins TRBV29-1 and TRBJ1-2; D is perhaps TRBD1 (5 bases). This CDR3 has 12 amino acids. Looked up from germline, CDR1 is SQVTM and CDR2 is ANQGSEA. Trimming shortened V by 7 bases and J by 4 bases, and 13 bases separated the two germline ends. CDR3 amino acids: CSARSGTYGYTF. CDR3 bases: TGCAGCGCCCGGAGTGGGACCTATGGCTACACCTTC.

The chain combines TRBV28 with TRBJ2-1; TRBD2 matches at 11 bases. The CDR3 has 17 residues. The junction had 12 bases not matched to a gene; V was cut back by 4 bases and J by 7 bases. CDR1 and CDR2 from the germline V gene are MDHEN and SYDVKM. CDR3 in amino acids: CASSSPPGTSGMNEQFF. The CDR3 region has the DNA TGTGCCAGCAGTTCCCCCCCCGGGACTAGCGGTATGAATGAGCAGTTCTTC. Complete variable domain (other parts from reference TRBV28 and TRBJ2-1): DVKVTQSSRYLVKRTGEKVFLECVQDMDHENMFWYRQDPGLGLRLIYFSYDVKMKEKGDIPEGYSVSREKKERFSLILESASTNQTSMYLCASSSPPGTSGMNEQFFGPGTRLTVL.

This clone occurred a few times. CDR3 residues: CASSLDPRDRGYEQYF. In DNA, the CDR3 is TGTGCCAGCAGCTTAGATCCCCGGGACAGGGGCTACGAGCAGTACTTC. This sequence joins TRBV11-2 and TRBJ2-7; 10 bases line up with TRBD1. J gave up 3 bases and V 0 bases, and 5 bases lay outside the gene matches. CDR1 is SGHAT and CDR2 is FQNNGV in the germline V gene. This CDR3 has 16 residues.

This clone was observed a handful of times. The chain employs TRBV9 and TRBJ2-3, with D possibly matching TRBD2 (7 bases). Trimming took off 0 bases at V and 3 bases at J, with 14 bases between the two ends. The CDR3 runs 16 residues. From germline, CDR1 is SGDLS and CDR2 YYNGEE. This CDR3 reads CASSVDGGALTDTQYF. CDR3 nucleotides: TGTGCCAGCAGCGTAGATGGGGGGGCCTTAACAGATACGCAGTATTTT.

This chain joins TRBV10-2 and TRBJ1-2; 7 bases agree with TRBD1. The CDR3 sequence is 12 residues long. Per the germline V gene, CDR1 is WSHSY and CDR2 is SAAADI. V trimming: 7 bases; J trimming: 6 bases; junction bases outside the gene matches: 5. The CDR3 region has the DNA TGCGCCAGCACGACAGGGAATGATGGCTACACCTTC. This translates into CASTTGNDGYTF.

The rearrangement joins TRBV29-1 to TRBJ1-3; D remains ambiguous. Between the trimmed V and J ends, which lost 2 bases and 0 bases, there was a span of 8 bases. The CDR3 runs 14 residues. Germline CDR1 SQVTM, CDR2 ANQGSEA. CDR3: CSVEPRSSGNTIYF. The CDR3 bases are TGCAGCGTTGAACCGCGGAGCTCTGGAAACACCATATATTTT.

This clone was picked up a small number of times. Other DNA sequences in the sample encode the same CDR3. The chain recombines TRBV18 with TRBJ1-5; no clear D gene. Germline CDR1 reads KGHSH; CDR2 reads LQKENI. The CDR3 is 13 residues long. The V end was cut by 3 bases, the J end by 5 bases, with 8 bases between. CDR3 nucleotides: TGTGCCAGCTCACCTGGACGAGATCAGCCCCAGCATTTT. Residues: CASSPGRDQPQHF.

This clone was seen just once. This sequence joins TRBV28 and TRBJ2-3; D assignment may be TRBD1 or TRBD2 (6 bases each). Trimming took off 6 bases at V and 6 bases at J, with 13 bases between the two ends. Germline loops: CDR1 MDHEN, CDR2 SYDVKM. The CDR3 consists of 13 residues. The CDR3 protein is CASSGGHVDTQYF. CDR3 DNA sequence: TGTGCCAGCAGCGGGGGACACGTGGATACGCAGTATTTT.

The chain joins TRBV6-1 to TRBJ1-1; D is undetermined. V was shortened by 3 bases and J by 1 base, with 6 bases between the two germline ends. The CDR3 covers 13 residues. Germline CDR1 and CDR2: MNHNS and SASEGT. The DNA of the CDR3 is TGTGCCAGCAGTGAGTGGGCGAACACTGAAGCTTTCTTT. It is translated as CASSEWANTEAFF.

V and J are TRBV28 and TRBJ2-5, with D hard to call. Germline CDR1 MDHEN, CDR2 SYDVKM. V was trimmed by 6 bases and J by 5 bases, leaving 13 bases between them. This CDR3 has 13 residues. CDR3 DNA: TGTGCCAGCAGCGTCCCCCGCCGGGAGACCCAGTACTTC. It translates to CASSVPRRETQYF.

The CDR3 sequence: CASTTRRGGSTDTQYF. CDR3 in DNA: TGTGCCAGCACAACGAGACGGGGGGGGAGCACAGATACGCAGTATTTT. The chain links TRBV27 to TRBJ2-3; TRBD2 matches at 8 bases. The V segment lost 7 bases and the J segment 0 bases; nucleotides outside the gene matches: 9. The CDR3 consists of 16 residues. Germline assignment: CDR1 MNHEY and CDR2 SMNVEV (reference sequence).

This clone was observed once. This sequence joins TRBV2 and TRBJ1-2; D gene unclear. CDR1 is SNHLY, CDR2 FYNNEI, per germline. The V end was cut by 1 base, the J end by 2 bases, with 8 bases between. The CDR3 is 14 residues long. The DNA for the CDR3 is TGTGCCAGCAGTGAAGTGTCCGGGAACTATGGCTACACCTTC. It translates to CASSEVSGNYGYTF.

The chain is built from TRBV5-1 and TRBJ2-2, with D tentatively TRBD2 (5 bases). V was clipped by 4 bases and J by 4 bases, with 20 bases between them. CDR3 length equals 17 residues. Germline CDR1 and CDR2: SGHRS and YFSETQ. This CDR3 reads CASSTAEGATLTGELFF. In nucleotides, the CDR3 is TGCGCCAGCAGCACCGCCGAGGGTGCCACACTCACCGGGGAGCTGTTTTTT.

This clone qualifies as hyperexpanded. The chain uses TRBV4-1 and TRBJ2-3; D possibly matches TRBD1 or TRBD2 (5 bases each). V was cut by 4 bases and J by 0 bases, with 11 bases left in between. Germline CDR1 reads MGHRA; CDR2 reads YSYEKL. The CDR3 has 15 residues. CDR3 nucleotides: TGCGCCAGCAGCCGAGGGACGGGAAGCACAGATACGCAGTATTTT. Protein: CASSRGTGSTDTQYF.

CDR3 in DNA: TGTGCCAGCAGTTCCGGGACAGGAAAGAATGGCTACACCTTC. Translation gives CASSSGTGKNGYTF. V gene TRBV25-1 combines with J gene TRBJ1-2; 8 nucleotides align to TRBD1. In germline, CDR1 is MGHDK, CDR2 SYGVNS. Trimming at V came to 5 bases and at J to 6 bases, leaving 8 bases not matched to a gene. This CDR3 has 14 amino acids.

The chain uses TRBV5-4 and TRBJ1-6; D may be TRBD1 (5 bases). There are 16 residues in the CDR3. The V gene's germline CDR1 is SGHNT and CDR2 YYREEE (reference sequence). V was shortened by 1 base and J by 4 bases, with 12 bases between the two germline ends. The CDR3, as DNA: TGTGCCAGCAGCTTGAATCAGGGTACTTATAATTCACCCCTCCACTTT. Residues: CASSLNQGTYNSPLHF. Together with reference TRBV5-4 and TRBJ1-6, the CDR3 gives the full variable domain: ETGVTQSPTHLIKTRGQQVTLRCSSQSGHNTVSWYQQALGQGPQFIFQYYREEENGRGNFPPRFSGLQFPNYSSELNVNALELDDSALYLCASSLNQGTYNSPLHFGNGTRLTVT.

V usage is TRBV5-1 and J usage is TRBJ1-1, with D perhaps matching TRBD1 (5 bases). V lost 4 bases, J lost 1 base, and 14 bases lay in between. CDR3 length: 15 residues. Germline V gene sequence: CDR1 SGHRS, CDR2 YFSETQ. The CDR3 loop reads CASSPGGTSNTEAFF. CDR3 DNA sequence: TGCGCCAGCAGCCCCGGCGGGACTTCGAACACTGAAGCTTTCTTT.

A word on this clone: Mismatch with germline at one junction end may stem from a read error. The J gene is TRBJ2-1, the V gene TRBV7-7; D is uncertain. CDR3 length: 13 residues. Germline loops: CDR1 SSHAT, CDR2 FNYEAQ (reference sequence). This chain's CDR3 is CASSLFGGNEQFF. Here the CDR3 DNA reads TGTGCTAGCAGCTTATTTGGCGGAAATGAGCAGTTCTTC.

This clone turned up a few times. J is TRBJ2-5 and V is TRBV4-1; D perhaps matches TRBD2 (7 bases). Per germline, CDR1 MGHRA and CDR2 YSYEKL. V was clipped by 4 bases and J by 5 bases, with 17 bases between them. This CDR3 is 15 amino acids long. The CDR3 nucleotides read TGCGCCAGCAGCCGGGGGGCGGGGGTCAGGGAGACCCAGTACTTC. It specifies CASSRGAGVRETQYF.

V gene TRBV2 combines with J gene TRBJ1-1; D gene ambiguous. Trimming pared 3 bases from V and 1 base from J, leaving 9 bases between. CDR1 SNHLY and CDR2 FYNNEI come from the germline V gene. The CDR3 totals 14 residues. CDR3 loop: CASSEGSQNTEAFF. In nucleotides, the CDR3 is TGTGCCAGCAGTGAGGGATCGCAGAACACTGAAGCTTTCTTT.